A single sample gave rise to the 16 T cell receptor beta chains below, sequenced in a study of control samples from healthy donors and cancer patients. Measured with immunoSEQ multiplex PCR; TCRdb has only the in-frame clones, and not every one. The sample has around 170,000 clones; approximately 92% are singletons. Sequenced sample: blood. The receptor set was obtained from a man aged 25 to 45 in good health.

This clone was seen only once. The chain employs TRBV7-8 and TRBJ2-1, with 9 bases matching TRBD1. With 4 bases clipped from V and 1 base from J, the junction kept 5 bases outside the gene matches. The CDR3 spans 16 residues. The germline V gene has CDR1 SGHVS and CDR2 FQNEAQ. CDR3 amino acids: CASSSRTGESYNEQFF. CDR3 coding DNA: TGTGCCAGCAGCTCCCGGACAGGGGAGTCCTACAATGAGCAGTTCTTC.

J is TRBJ2-5 and V is TRBV5-4; 13 nucleotides line up with TRBD2. Germline loops: CDR1 SGHNT, CDR2 YYREEE (reference sequence). With V trimmed by 3 bases and J by 4 bases, 3 bases remained unmatched. CDR3 length equals 15 residues. The CDR3 DNA reads TGTGCCAGCAGCTCCGGACTAGCGGGGGTAGAGACCCAGTACTTC. This encodes CASSSGLAGVETQYF.

This chain connects TRBV24-1 to TRBJ2-2; no clear D gene. Germline V CDR1 and CDR2: KGHDR, SFDVKD. This CDR3 region has 14 residues. V was pared by 0 bases and J by 1 base, with 2 bases between. DNA for the CDR3: TGTGCCACCAGTGATTTGCTGAACACCGGGGAGCTGTTTTTT. It is translated as CATSDLLNTGELFF.

This rearrangement joins TRBV5-1 to TRBJ2-2, with D unclear. Germline V lookup: CDR1 SGHRS, CDR2 YFSETQ. V was clipped by 0 bases and J by 0 bases, with 3 bases between them. This CDR3 region has 14 residues. The CDR3 reads CASSLDTNTGELFF. The CDR3 nucleotides read TGCGCCAGCAGCTTGGACACGAACACCGGGGAGCTGTTTTTT. Variable domain in full (rest from reference TRBV5-1 and TRBJ2-2): KAGVTQTPRYLIKTRGQQVTLSCSPISGHRSVSWYQQTPGQGLQFLFEYFSETQRNKGNFPGRFSGRQFSNSRSEMNVSTLELGDSALYLCASSLDTNTGELFFGEGSRLTVL.

The chain joins TRBV6-6 to TRBJ1-2, with TRBD1 as a possible D gene (5 bases). The germline CDR1 and CDR2 sequences are MNHNY and SVGAGI (reference sequence). This CDR3 contains 12 residues. V was pared by 0 bases and J by 7 bases, with 6 bases between. CDR3 coding DNA: TGTGCCAGCAGTTACTCCGGGGGTGGCTACACCTTC. Translating it yields CASSYSGGGYTF.

This clone was observed once. The rearrangement joins TRBV6-5 to TRBJ2-4, with D perhaps matching TRBD1 (8 bases). The CDR3 is 13 residues long. V was clipped by 4 bases and J by 9 bases, with 13 bases between them. CDR1 and CDR2 from the germline V gene are MNHEY and SVGAGI. DNA of the CDR3: TGTGCCAGCAGTTTGGACAGGGAGGGCATTCAGTACTTC. It specifies CASSLDREGIQYF.

The chain employs TRBV7-2 and TRBJ2-5; D remains ambiguous. The CDR3 covers 15 residues. CDR1 and CDR2 from the germline V gene are SGHTA and FQGNSA. Trimming left V 4 bases short and J 3 bases short, with 15 bases between. The CDR3 protein is CASSSTWARKETQYF. The CDR3 region has the DNA TGTGCCAGCAGCTCTACCTGGGCGCGTAAAGAGACCCAGTACTTC. Drawing the rest from reference TRBV7-2 and TRBJ2-5, the complete variable domain is GAGVSQSPSNKVTEKGKDVELRCDPISGHTALYWYRQSLGQGLEFLIYFQGNSAPDKSGLPSDRFSAERTGGSVSTLTIQRTQQEDSAVYLCASSSTWARKETQYFGPGTRLLVL.

The chain combines TRBV5-5 with TRBJ2-7; no definite D call. Germline lookup yields CDR1 SGHKS and CDR2 YYEKEE (reference sequence). The CDR3 contains 12 residues. The germline V and J ends were trimmed by 5 bases and 3 bases, with 9 bases remaining between them. CDR3 coding DNA: TGTGCCAGCAGTCCCCGGAGCTACGAGCAGTACTTC. Translation: CASSPRSYEQYF.

The chain couples TRBV30 to TRBJ1-2; 7 bases fit TRBD1. Germline-derived CDR1 and CDR2 are GTSNPN and SVGIG (reference sequence). Trimming took 3 bases from V and 2 from J; bases not matched to a gene: 3. The CDR3 totals 13 residues. CDR3 in DNA: TGTGCCTGGAGCCTGGACAGGAACTATGGCTACACCTTC. As protein: CAWSLDRNYGYTF. Looking up the rest from reference TRBV30 and TRBJ1-2 gives the full variable domain: SQTIHQWPATLVQPVGSPLSLECTVEGTSNPNLYWYRQAAGRGLQLLFYSVGIGQISSEVPQNLSASRPQDRQFILSSKKLLLSDSGFYLCAWSLDRNYGYTFGSGTRLTVV.

The rearrangement joins TRBV10-2 to TRBJ1-5; D ambiguous. V gave up 3 bases and J gave up 3 bases, with 9 bases separating them. Germline V gene lookup returns CDR1 WSHSY and CDR2 SAAADI. The CDR3 sequence is 14 residues long. The CDR3 loop reads CASSESGLNQPQHF. CDR3 coding DNA: TGCGCCAGCAGTGAAAGCGGACTCAATCAGCCCCAGCATTTT.

The chain carries TRBV7-2 and TRBJ2-1; a possible D gene is TRBD2 (7 bases). V lost 5 bases and J 8 bases, leaving 25 bases between the germline ends. Germline-derived CDR1 and CDR2 are SGHTA and FQGNSA. The CDR3 covers 17 residues. In nucleotides, the CDR3 is TGTGCCAGCAGCCCCCTTTTGGGGGGGGGCCGTTTAGATGAGCAGTTCTTC. Protein: CASSPLLGGGRLDEQFF.

This chain's CDR3 is CASSLWGNLREKLFF. In nucleotides, the CDR3 is TGTGCCAGCAGTTTATGGGGGAATCTCAGGGAAAAACTGTTTTTT. The chain recombines TRBV27 with TRBJ1-4, with D perhaps matching TRBD1 (5 bases). V was pared by 1 base and J by 8 bases, with 14 bases between. Germline V gene lookup returns CDR1 MNHEY and CDR2 SMNVEV (reference sequence). The CDR3 runs 15 residues.

The chain links TRBV6-2 or TRBV6-3 to TRBJ1-5; TRBD1 matches 8 bases. The CDR3 spans 15 residues. The J segment lost 7 bases and the V segment lost 5 bases, leaving 10 bases of the junction unmatched. CDR1 is MNHEY, CDR2 SVGEGT, per germline. CDR3 bases: TGTGCCAGCAGTAAACCTCAGGGGGCACGACAGCCCCAGCATTTT. Protein product: CASSKPQGARQPQHF.

The CDR3 DNA is TGTGCCATCGAGGGGGTTGGAAACACCATATATTTT. It codes for CAIEGVGNTIYF. The chain employs TRBV10-3 and TRBJ1-3, with D perhaps TRBD1 (6 bases). The CDR3 extends over 12 amino acids. Germline values: CDR1 ENHRY, CDR2 SYGVKD. Trimming left V 8 bases short and J 3 bases short, with 8 bases between.

This clone was detected once. The chain links TRBV5-5 to TRBJ1-5; 7 bases align to TRBD1. The V segment lost 4 bases and the J segment 5 bases; nucleotides outside the gene matches: 3. Germline-derived CDR1 and CDR2 are SGHKS and YYEKEE (reference sequence). The CDR3 consists of 13 residues. The DNA of the CDR3 is TGTGCCAGCAGCATTACAGGGGATCAGCCCCAGCATTTT. This encodes CASSITGDQPQHF.

The V and J genes are TRBV20-1 and TRBJ1-1; D possibly corresponds to TRBD1 (5 bases). CDR3 length: 11 amino acids. Looked up from germline, CDR1 is DFQATT and CDR2 is SNEGSKA (reference sequence). V was shortened by 6 bases and J by 6 bases, with 11 bases between the two germline ends. CDR3 protein: CSAGRRAEAFF. Here the CDR3 DNA reads TGCAGTGCCGGCCGCAGGGCTGAAGCTTTCTTT.